This TCR beta chain was recovered during a study of blood T cell repertoires in COVID-19. Whole-study context: Acute and convalescent COVID-19 samples came from the United States, Italy and Spain. In each case, the material was cDNA or gDNA derived from T cells, B-cell-depleted T cells, or PBMCs.

Original methodology: The assay estimated nucleated cells by amplifying reference gene primers. Repertoires were generated with immunoSEQ multiplex PCR, while TCRdb's copy carries only in-frame clones and drops some. Clonal size and the V and J genes are those of that table, whereas D and trimming came from the DNA. The data show about 80,000 clones, around 81% seen once. The V end lost 4 bases, the J end lost 0 bases, and 16 bases lay between the germline ends. Germline CDR1 and CDR2: SEHNR and FQNEAQ (reference sequence). The CDR3 totals 17 residues. The TCR sequence derives from a human donor in a cohort sampled during active COVID-19. Sequences were obtained from peripheral blood. This chain uses TRBV7-9 with TRBJ2-1, with D perhaps TRBD2 (5 bases). The CDR3 bases are TGTGCCAGCAGCTCCCTATGGAGCGGTAGCTCCTACAATGAGCAGTTCTTC. It translates to CASSSLWSGSSYNEQFF.